The subject of this entry is one T cell receptor beta chain. As yet, its antigen is unknown. This sample was included in a study of T cell responses to AZD1222 COVID-19 vaccine. General study points: White British donors predominated, females outnumbered males, and clonal diversity was possibly underestimated. As reported, nearly half of all spike-specific TCRs target variant regions that are unmutated. The study found vaccine-associated CD4 TCRs spanning spike, dominant at 160-218 and 743-854. Seropositive at baseline were only six or seven AZD1222 recipients.

Using immunoSEQ multiplex PCR, the repertoire was profiled, and TCRdb retains in-frame clones only, with some absent. This sample has about 150,000 clones, with about nine tenths found just once. The ends were cut back, 4 bases at V and 7 bases at J, with 14 bases in the middle. The CDR3 extends over 14 amino acids. Germline assignment: CDR1 SGHTS and CDR2 YDEGEE. This sequence joins TRBV5-8 and TRBJ2-2, with D possibly being TRBD1 (5 bases). Sequenced material: peripheral blood, taken 28 days after the second AZD1222 dose. The receptor was isolated from an adult who received the AZD1222 COVID-19 vaccine. Written as DNA, the CDR3 is TGTGCCAGCAGCGTTACAGGTTTTAACGGGGAGCTGTTTTTT. This gives the protein CASSVTGFNGELFF.